This T cell receptor (beta chain) is from a study of control samples from healthy donors and cancer patients. Some clones are missing from TCRdb's copy, which holds only in-frame ones; the method was immunoSEQ multiplex PCR. The repertoire holds 40,000 to 55,000 clones, with approximately 89% as singletons. V dropped 2 bases and J dropped 1 base, with 20 bases sitting between them. The CDR3 has 18 amino acids. The germline CDR1 and CDR2 sequences are MNHEY and SMNVEV (reference sequence). The source material was PBMCs. This clonotype was obtained from a man in his forties or fifties with colorectal cancer. This sequence joins TRBV27 and TRBJ2-5; D is possibly TRBD2 (5 bases). CDR3 amino acids: CASSLGGPTAIVQETQYF. The CDR3, as DNA: TGTGCCAGCAGTTTAGGAGGACCAACCGCGATAGTCCAAGAGACCCAGTACTTC.